Listed here are 17 T cell receptor beta chains from one sample, sequenced in a study of T cell changes during pregnancy in multiple sclerosis. Generated by immunoSEQ multiplex PCR, the TCRdb table keeps only in-frame clones and is missing some. The data show about 68,000 clones, less than 95% seen once. Material: peripheral blood, obtained in the second trimester of pregnancy. Receptors were obtained from a female donor with multiple sclerosis, enrolled in a pregnancy study.

The rearrangement uses TRBV9 and TRBJ1-6; D not certain. CDR3 length equals 15 residues. V shed 0 bases and J shed 2 bases, with 6 bases lying between them. Germline loops: CDR1 SGDLS, CDR2 YYNGEE. The CDR3 sequence is CASSVAGAYNSPLHF. In DNA form, the CDR3 reads TGTGCCAGCAGCGTAGCAGGCGCCTATAATTCACCCCTCCACTTT.

The CDR3 region has the DNA TGTGCCAGCAGCGCCTACAGGGGGCAGAGGAATTCACCCCTCCACTTT. Its translation is CASSAYRGQRNSPLHF. This rearrangement joins TRBV2 to TRBJ1-6, with 9 bases identical to TRBD1. CDR1 is SNHLY, CDR2 FYNNEI, per germline. Germline trimming cut 6 bases from V and 7 bases from J; bases unmatched to any gene: 10. CDR3 length: 16 amino acids.

The V gene is TRBV6-6, the J gene TRBJ1-1; no firm D call. Germline loops: CDR1 MNHNY, CDR2 SVGAGI (reference sequence). This CDR3 spans 15 amino acids. V was clipped by 6 bases and J by 4 bases, with 18 bases between them. CDR3 bases: TGTGCCAGCAGCCGTCCCGGCAGGCCGAGCACTGAAGCTTTCTTT. This codes for CASSRPGRPSTEAFF.

The V and J genes are TRBV28 and TRBJ1-2; D gene unclear. This CDR3 has 14 residues. V lost 2 bases to trimming and J lost 0 bases, with 7 bases between them. CDR1 is MDHEN, CDR2 SYDVKM, per germline. CDR3 DNA sequence: TGTGCCAGCAGTTTAGCGATCTCTAACTATGGCTACACCTTC. It encodes CASSLAISNYGYTF.

The chain is built from TRBV11-2 and TRBJ1-6; D remains ambiguous. The CDR3 is made up of 17 amino acids. The germline V and J ends were trimmed by 4 bases and 0 bases, with 13 bases remaining between them. Germline V gene lookup returns CDR1 SGHAT and CDR2 FQNNGV. The CDR3 reads CASSSGRAGSYNSPLHF. DNA for the CDR3: TGTGCCAGCAGCTCGGGGAGGGCAGGCTCCTATAATTCACCCCTCCACTTT.

V is TRBV7-3 and J is TRBJ2-7; D is perhaps TRBD1 (7 bases). This CDR3 has 14 amino acids. Per germline, CDR1 SGHTA and CDR2 FQGTGA. V lost 2 bases, J lost 1 base, and 9 bases lay in between. CDR3 region: CASSLSGGSYEQYF. DNA of the CDR3: TGTGCCAGCAGCTTATCAGGGGGGTCCTACGAGCAGTACTTC.

This clone appeared once. The chain employs TRBV6-4 and TRBJ1-5, with D perhaps matching TRBD1 (6 bases). This CDR3 comprises 14 residues. Germline CDR1 reads MRHNA; CDR2 reads SNTAGT. Trimming removed 3 bases from V and 3 bases from J, with 9 bases in between. The DNA for the CDR3 is TGTGCCAGCAGTGAACAGGGAAACAATCAGCCCCAGCATTTT. It is translated as CASSEQGNNQPQHF.

The chain employs TRBV18 and TRBJ2-2; 9 positions match TRBD1. From germline, CDR1 is KGHSH and CDR2 LQKENI. The trim removed 2 bases at V and 5 bases at J, leaving 9 bases unmatched. This CDR3 comprises 17 residues. The CDR3 DNA is TGTGCCAGCTCACCATGGAGGACAGGGGCGGAAACCGGGGAGCTGTTTTTT. This translates into CASSPWRTGAETGELFF.

J is TRBJ2-7 and V is TRBV7-3, with D perhaps TRBD1 (5 bases). V dropped 0 bases and J dropped 4 bases, with 13 bases sitting between them. CDR1 SGHTA and CDR2 FQGTGA come from the germline V gene. The CDR3 totals 15 residues. The CDR3 sequence is CASSLTPGLGYEQYF. Here the CDR3 DNA reads TGTGCCAGCAGCTTAACTCCAGGGTTGGGTTACGAGCAGTACTTC.

The chain recombines TRBV6-5 with TRBJ1-3; D possibly corresponds to TRBD1 (5 bases). Germline lookup yields CDR1 MNHEY and CDR2 SVGAGI. The CDR3 runs to 15 residues. The V and J ends lost 7 bases and 0 bases respectively, with 13 bases between them. Here the CDR3 reads CASTLDNRSGNTIYF. The CDR3 nucleotides read TGTGCCAGCACCTTGGACAATCGCTCTGGAAACACCATATATTTT.

This clone was seen a handful of times. The J gene is TRBJ1-6, the V gene TRBV7-3, with D perhaps matching TRBD1 (5 bases). The CDR3 extends over 13 amino acids. Per germline, CDR1 SGHTA and CDR2 FQGTGA. V lost 5 bases, J lost 10 bases, and 12 bases lay in between. CDR3 DNA sequence: TGTGCCAGCAGCCCCGGGGGTTGGTCACCCCTCCACTTT. Amino acid sequence: CASSPGGWSPLHF.

This chain connects TRBV19 to TRBJ2-3, with 9 bases fitting TRBD1. Per the germline V gene, CDR1 is LNHDA and CDR2 is SQIVND (reference sequence). This CDR3 region has 17 residues. The V and J ends lost 0 bases and 5 bases, in that order; junction bases with no gene match: 9. CDR3 bases: TGTGCCAGTAGTATAGATTCCGGGACAGGGTTTGAAGATACGCAGTATTTT. Its translation is CASSIDSGTGFEDTQYF.

Concerning this clone: Mismatch with germline at one junction end may stem from a read error. The chain joins TRBV4-3 to TRBJ1-2; the match to TRBD1 covers 7 bases. The CDR3 covers 15 residues. Germline V gene sequence: CDR1 LGHNA, CDR2 YSLEER. Here the CDR3 reads CASSQDSGTAWFPLF. CDR3 sequence (DNA): TGCGCCAGCAGCCAAGATTCGGGGACAGCCTGGTTCCCTCTCTTC.

The V gene is TRBV7-9, the J gene TRBJ1-3; TRBD1 agrees at 11 bases. Germline trimming cut 5 bases from V and 1 base from J; bases unmatched to any gene: 4. Germline V gene data show CDR1 as SEHNR and CDR2 as FQNEAQ (reference sequence). The CDR3 covers 16 residues. The CDR3 spells CASSQGTGGSGNTIYF. CDR3 bases: TGTGCCAGCAGCCAAGGGACAGGGGGGTCTGGAAACACCATATATTTT.

The V and J genes are TRBV7-2 and TRBJ2-7, with TRBD2 as a possible D gene (6 bases). The CDR3 consists of 14 residues. Germline-derived CDR1 and CDR2 are SGHTA and FQGNSA. V was trimmed by 2 bases and J by 2 bases, leaving 10 bases between them. The CDR3 bases are TGTGCCAGCAGCTTACTGGGACTCCCCTACGAGCAGTACTTC. Its translation is CASSLLGLPYEQYF.

In this sample, this clone turned up a few times. This chain links TRBV6-5 with TRBJ2-2; 8 bases match TRBD2. Trimming took 6 bases from V and 0 from J; bases not matched to a gene: 3. Germline loops: CDR1 MNHEY, CDR2 SVGAGI. The CDR3 runs 15 residues. CDR3 residues: CASRVGGANTGELFF. DNA of the CDR3: TGTGCCAGCAGAGTCGGGGGGGCGAACACCGGGGAGCTGTTTTTT.

This chain links TRBV7-2 with TRBJ2-5, with TRBD1 identical over 10 bases. The germline CDR1 and CDR2 sequences are SGHTA and FQGNSA. Losses at the gene ends were 4 bases for V and 8 bases for J; bases not matched to a gene: 10. The CDR3 runs 15 residues. The CDR3 coding sequence is TGTGCCAGCAGCTCGATAATTGGGACAGGGGCAACCCAGTACTTC. Protein sequence: CASSSIIGTGATQYF.